The rows below give T cell receptor beta chains drawn from one sample of a study of tumor-infiltrating lymphocytes in primary liver carcinoma. TCRdb recomputed calls from the multiplex PCR reads with MiXCR, one row per CDR3 protein. The table shows around 100,000 distinct CDR3 sequences, with over 55% occurring only once. Sequencing was performed on liver tumor tissue from sampling region 5. These receptor sequences come from a woman aged 55-70 years with primary liver carcinoma and hepatitis B virus infection. Both conserved end residues are part of each CDR3. The order of the fields is V gene, D gene, J gene, clone size, CDR3 protein, CDR3 DNA. The D gene is left open where the match is weak. For some rows the clone size is stated as once, few or many, or as a class when expanded; others skip it.

v_call: TRBV11-2; d_call: -; j_call: TRBJ2-2; clone_size: once; cdr3_aa: CANSSLRSGIEELFF; cdr3_nt: TGTGCCAACAGCTCACTACGGTCAGGCATCGAGGAGCTGTTTTTT
v_call: TRBV6-6; d_call: -; j_call: TRBJ1-1; clone_size: -; cdr3_aa: CASSLRGASSTEAFF; cdr3_nt: TGTGCCAGCAGCCTCCGGGGGGCGTCGAGTACTGAAGCTTTCTTT
v_call: TRBV6-2/TRBV6-3; d_call: -; j_call: TRBJ2-1; clone_size: -; cdr3_aa: CASSSSELVNEQFF; cdr3_nt: TGTGCCAGCAGTTCCTCGGAACTCGTAAATGAGCAGTTCTTC
v_call: TRBV20-1; d_call: TRBD2; j_call: TRBJ2-5; clone_size: once; cdr3_aa: CSARPAGYQETQYF; cdr3_nt: TGCAGTGCCAGGCCAGCGGGGTACCAAGAGACCCAGTACTTC
v_call: TRBV11-2; d_call: -; j_call: TRBJ2-5; clone_size: medium-sized; cdr3_aa: CASKNTETQYF; cdr3_nt: TGTGCCAGCAAGAATACAGAGACCCAGTACTTC
v_call: TRBV12-3/TRBV12-4; d_call: -; j_call: TRBJ1-5; clone_size: -; cdr3_aa: CATSFGTGQGGNQPQHF; cdr3_nt: TGTGCCACCAGTTTTGGCACAGGGCAGGGAGGCAATCAGCCCCAGCATTTT
v_call: TRBV6-1; d_call: TRBD2; j_call: TRBJ2-5; clone_size: many; cdr3_aa: CASSVLAGGQETQYF; cdr3_nt: TGTGCCAGCAGTGTACTAGCGGGAGGGCAGGAGACCCAGTACTTC
v_call: TRBV29-1; d_call: TRBD1; j_call: TRBJ2-2; clone_size: many; cdr3_aa: CSARRPLGQGSNTGELFF; cdr3_nt: TGCAGCGCTCGCCGCCCCCTCGGACAGGGATCGAACACCGGGGAGCTGTTTTTT
v_call: TRBV10-3; d_call: TRBD2; j_call: TRBJ2-7; clone_size: -; cdr3_aa: CAISTKPELAGNEQYF; cdr3_nt: TGTGCCATCAGTACCAAACCGGAACTAGCGGGAAACGAACAGTACTTC
v_call: TRBV14; d_call: -; j_call: TRBJ2-7; clone_size: -; cdr3_aa: CASSPGTWGHEQYF; cdr3_nt: TGTGCCAGCAGCCCGGGGACATGGGGCCACGAGCAGTACTTC
v_call: TRBV11-2; d_call: -; j_call: TRBJ2-1; clone_size: -; cdr3_aa: CASSLQIEQFF; cdr3_nt: TGTGCCAGCAGCCTACAGATTGAACAGTTCTTC
v_call: TRBV28; d_call: -; j_call: TRBJ2-7; clone_size: -; cdr3_aa: CASTMRGLRYGQYF; cdr3_nt: TGTGCCAGCACCATGCGGGGGCTTCGCTACGGGCAGTACTTC
v_call: TRBV6-6; d_call: TRBD1; j_call: TRBJ2-7; clone_size: many; cdr3_aa: CASSWNRDSEQYF; cdr3_nt: TGTGCCAGCAGTTGGAACCGGGACAGCGAGCAGTACTTC
v_call: TRBV6-1; d_call: -; j_call: TRBJ2-5; clone_size: many; cdr3_aa: CASTWGLWETQYF; cdr3_nt: TGTGCCAGCACATGGGGGCTTTGGGAGACCCAGTACTTC
v_call: TRBV6-5; d_call: -; j_call: TRBJ1-1; clone_size: -; cdr3_aa: CASSYEPDTEAFF; cdr3_nt: TGTGCCAGCAGTTACGAACCGGACACTGAGGCTTTCTTT
v_call: TRBV5-5; d_call: -; j_call: TRBJ1-6; clone_size: many; cdr3_aa: CASSLNGPGRSPLHF; cdr3_nt: TGTGCCAGCAGCTTGAACGGTCCAGGAAGGTCACCCCTCCACTTT
v_call: TRBV28; d_call: -; j_call: TRBJ2-1; clone_size: many; cdr3_aa: CASSLPMGDEQFF; cdr3_nt: TGTGCCAGCAGTTTACCGATGGGGGATGAGCAGTTCTTC
v_call: TRBV6-5; d_call: TRBD1; j_call: TRBJ2-1; clone_size: -; cdr3_aa: CASTKGSDREWGSSYDEQLF; cdr3_nt: TGTGCCAGCACCAAAGGGTCGGACAGGGAGTGGGGGAGCTCCTACGATGAGCAGCTCTTC
v_call: TRBV7-3; d_call: TRBD2; j_call: TRBJ2-1; clone_size: once; cdr3_aa: CASSAGTSLQSEQFF; cdr3_nt: TGTGCCAGCAGCGCCGGGACTAGTTTGCAAAGTGAGCAGTTCTTC
v_call: TRBV11-2; d_call: -; j_call: TRBJ1-2; clone_size: once; cdr3_aa: CASTLTRASYGNTF; cdr3_nt: TGTGCTAGCACACTGACACGGGCTTCCTATGGCAACACCTTC
v_call: TRBV6-5; d_call: -; j_call: TRBJ2-7; clone_size: once; cdr3_aa: CASSYSSPSRYGQYF; cdr3_nt: TGTGCCAGCAGTTACTCGAGTCCTAGCAGGTATGGGCAGTACTTC
v_call: TRBV11-2; d_call: -; j_call: TRBJ2-1; clone_size: -; cdr3_aa: CASSSRRDEQSF; cdr3_nt: TGTGCCAGCAGCAGTCGGAGAGATGAGCAGTCCTTC
v_call: TRBV11-2; d_call: -; j_call: TRBJ2-7; clone_size: -; cdr3_aa: CASSAGFYEQCF; cdr3_nt: TGTGCCAGCAGCGCAGGTTTCTACGAGCAGTGCTTC